This T cell receptor beta chain is drawn from a study of shared clonotypes between healthy human individuals. Study-wide context: Used for every donor were three CD4 naive, three CD4 memory, two CD8 naive and one CD8 memory plate.

Cells designated naive CD8 were CD45RO-negative and were positively selected for CCR7, with terminally differentiated effector memory CD45RA+ cells excluded. Germline values: CDR1 SEHNR, CDR2 FQNEAQ (reference sequence). V lost 1 base and J lost 6; bases outside the gene matches: 4. This CDR3 spans 14 amino acids. Only in-frame clones appear in the TCRdb table, and some are missing; sequencing was by immunoSEQ multiplex PCR. The repertoire holds millions of clones, about 95% seen once, with roughly 1.1% in the top ten. This TCR derives from a man aged 18 to 35 in good health. The chain uses TRBV7-9 and TRBJ2-7, with 9 bases matching TRBD1. Sequencing used naive CD8+ T cells sorted from blood. The CDR3 reads CASSLDGQGIEQYF. For the CDR3, the DNA is TGTGCCAGCAGCTTAGACGGACAGGGGATCGAGCAGTACTTC.